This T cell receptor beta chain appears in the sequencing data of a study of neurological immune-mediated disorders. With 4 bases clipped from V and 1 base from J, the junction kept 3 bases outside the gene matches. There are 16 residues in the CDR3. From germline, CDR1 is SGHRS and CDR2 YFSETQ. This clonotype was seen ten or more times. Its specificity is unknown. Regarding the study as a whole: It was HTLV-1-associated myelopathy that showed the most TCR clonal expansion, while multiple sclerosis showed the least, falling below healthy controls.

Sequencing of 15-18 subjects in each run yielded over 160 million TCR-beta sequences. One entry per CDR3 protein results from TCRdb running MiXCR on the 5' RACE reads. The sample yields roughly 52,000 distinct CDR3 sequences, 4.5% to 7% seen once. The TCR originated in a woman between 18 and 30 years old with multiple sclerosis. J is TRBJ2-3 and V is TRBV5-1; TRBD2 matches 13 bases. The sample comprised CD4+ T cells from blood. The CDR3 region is CASSTGLAGGTDTQYF. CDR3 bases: TGCGCCAGCAGCACTGGACTAGCGGGGGGCACAGATACGCAGTATTTT.